Detailed here is one TCR beta chain. This clone came up a few times. Its binding antigen is unknown. There are no base qualities to consult, and no much larger clone falls within one base. At the DNA level, this CDR3 is encoded by other sequences in the same sample as well. From the cysteine through the phenylalanine, the CDR3 covers 14 amino acids. Just CDR3 DNA is preserved here, 42 bases in frame from base 1. Trimming takes 4 bases from V and 1 base from J, and the germline ends sit 11 bases apart. Per the germline V gene, SGHRS is the CDR1 and YFSETQ is the CDR2. The immunoSEQ Assay, a bias-controlled multiplex PCR, was used to amplify TCRbeta CDR3 regions from genomic DNA. The original methods were these. The number of nucleated cells in each sample was estimated from the amplification of reference gene primers within the assay. Sequence reads were collapsed and filtered to measure the absolute abundance of every unique TCRbeta CDR3 rearrangement. Productive Simpson clonality was computed per sample as the square root of Simpson's diversity index over productive rearrangements. As stored in TCRdb, this immuneACCESS dataset retains in-frame rearrangements with V and J assigned. A fraction of the clones does not appear; measured against another copy, unresolved V genes explain less than half of the discrepancy, and the remainder lacks a known reason. That table is the source of V, J and clone size, and D and trimming were worked out from the DNA. The sample table contains about 120,000 clones; only one count was recorded for around nine tenths of them. The ten largest clonotypes hold approximately 3.5% of the sample.

The data belong to a study of blood T cell repertoires in COVID-19 (dated by TCRdb to 2020 to 2022). Turning to the overall study: Collaborator samples came from the United States, Italy and Spain and covered acute and convalescent phases of COVID-19. Samples came from the ongoing ImmuneRACE study (first 160 participants) plus 1,254 subjects from 6 global collaborators. The material from the prospective study consisted of cDNA or gDNA derived from T cells, B-cell-depleted T cells, or PBMCs. The repertoires were released in a freely available public database intended as a resource for research on the immune response to SARS-CoV-2. Where available, HLA class I and class II types were obtained from metadata supplied by the sample provider rather than from assay-based typing. The dataset comprised deeply sampled blood TCRbeta repertoires from subjects exposed to, actively infected with, or recovered from COVID-19. Nearly every sample came with metadata listing a de-identified subject ID, COVID-19 status, age in years and sex.

Collaborating institutions collected whole blood in K2EDTA tubes following their own protocols. For TCRbeta analysis, collaborator samples were shipped as frozen whole blood, as isolated PBMCs, or as DNA extracted from either sample type. Broader findings and caveats from the paper: How much clinical and demographic metadata was included differed by source and by participant, and the metadata was provided uncurated.

The chain links TRBV5-1 with TRBJ1-1; TRBD1 is perhaps the D gene, given 6 matching bases. The sample taken for sequencing was peripheral blood. The receptor was derived from a man aged 50-59 years with active COVID-19. The CDR3 sequence is CASSLQGSNTEAFF. The nucleotide sequence is given as TGCGCCAGCAGCCTACAGGGATCGAACACTGAAGCTTTCTTT. The full variable domain, with segments outside the CDR3 supplied by the reference TRBV5-1 and TRBJ1-1 proteins, appears as KAGVTQTPRYLIKTRGQQVTLSCSPISGHRSVSWYQQTPGQGLQFLFEYFSETQRNKGNFPGRFSGRQFSNSRSEMNVSTLELGDSALYLCASSLQGSNTEAFFGQGTRLTVV.